Sequencing of this TCR beta chain was carried out in a study of OX40 agonist ivuxolimab in advanced cancers. Study-level results: Nonresponders included some who also had low normalized T-cell clonal expansion.

Worth noting for this clone: What it binds is unknown.

Per germline, CDR1 MNHNS and CDR2 SASEGT. The J segment lost 7 bases and the V segment lost 2 bases, leaving 7 bases of the junction unmatched. The CDR3 totals 15 residues. Sequencing used immunoSEQ multiplex PCR; TCRdb keeps in-frame clones, though not all of them. Here the sample spans roughly 56,000 clones, just over 85% being singletons. The chain carries TRBV6-1 and TRBJ2-1; 8 bases agree with TRBD2. This sample comprised CD4+ or CD8+ T cells sorted from blood, obtained in a trial of the OX40 agonist ivuxolimab. This receptor was taken from an adult with an advanced solid tumor such as melanoma, head and neck, liver or kidney cancer. CDR3 residues: CASSEPGGARNEQFF. The CDR3 region has the DNA TGTGCCAGCAGTGAACCCGGGGGGGCCAGAAATGAGCAGTTCTTC.